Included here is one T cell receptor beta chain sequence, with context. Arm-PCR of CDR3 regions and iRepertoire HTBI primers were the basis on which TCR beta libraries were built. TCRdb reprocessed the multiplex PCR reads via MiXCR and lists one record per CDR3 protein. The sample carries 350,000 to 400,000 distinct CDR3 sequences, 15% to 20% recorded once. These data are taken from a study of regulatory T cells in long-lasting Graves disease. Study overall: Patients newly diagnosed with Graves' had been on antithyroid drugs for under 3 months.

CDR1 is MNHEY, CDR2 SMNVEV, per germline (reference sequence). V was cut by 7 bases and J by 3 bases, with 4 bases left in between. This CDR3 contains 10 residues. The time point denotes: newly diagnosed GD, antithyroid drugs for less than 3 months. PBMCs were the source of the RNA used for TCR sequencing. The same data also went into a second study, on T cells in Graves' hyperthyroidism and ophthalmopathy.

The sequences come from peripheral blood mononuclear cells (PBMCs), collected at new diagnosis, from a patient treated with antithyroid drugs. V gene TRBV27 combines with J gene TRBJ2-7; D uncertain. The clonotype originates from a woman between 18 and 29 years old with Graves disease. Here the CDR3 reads CASTNYEQYF. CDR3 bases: TGTGCCAGCACCAACTACGAGCAGTACTTC.